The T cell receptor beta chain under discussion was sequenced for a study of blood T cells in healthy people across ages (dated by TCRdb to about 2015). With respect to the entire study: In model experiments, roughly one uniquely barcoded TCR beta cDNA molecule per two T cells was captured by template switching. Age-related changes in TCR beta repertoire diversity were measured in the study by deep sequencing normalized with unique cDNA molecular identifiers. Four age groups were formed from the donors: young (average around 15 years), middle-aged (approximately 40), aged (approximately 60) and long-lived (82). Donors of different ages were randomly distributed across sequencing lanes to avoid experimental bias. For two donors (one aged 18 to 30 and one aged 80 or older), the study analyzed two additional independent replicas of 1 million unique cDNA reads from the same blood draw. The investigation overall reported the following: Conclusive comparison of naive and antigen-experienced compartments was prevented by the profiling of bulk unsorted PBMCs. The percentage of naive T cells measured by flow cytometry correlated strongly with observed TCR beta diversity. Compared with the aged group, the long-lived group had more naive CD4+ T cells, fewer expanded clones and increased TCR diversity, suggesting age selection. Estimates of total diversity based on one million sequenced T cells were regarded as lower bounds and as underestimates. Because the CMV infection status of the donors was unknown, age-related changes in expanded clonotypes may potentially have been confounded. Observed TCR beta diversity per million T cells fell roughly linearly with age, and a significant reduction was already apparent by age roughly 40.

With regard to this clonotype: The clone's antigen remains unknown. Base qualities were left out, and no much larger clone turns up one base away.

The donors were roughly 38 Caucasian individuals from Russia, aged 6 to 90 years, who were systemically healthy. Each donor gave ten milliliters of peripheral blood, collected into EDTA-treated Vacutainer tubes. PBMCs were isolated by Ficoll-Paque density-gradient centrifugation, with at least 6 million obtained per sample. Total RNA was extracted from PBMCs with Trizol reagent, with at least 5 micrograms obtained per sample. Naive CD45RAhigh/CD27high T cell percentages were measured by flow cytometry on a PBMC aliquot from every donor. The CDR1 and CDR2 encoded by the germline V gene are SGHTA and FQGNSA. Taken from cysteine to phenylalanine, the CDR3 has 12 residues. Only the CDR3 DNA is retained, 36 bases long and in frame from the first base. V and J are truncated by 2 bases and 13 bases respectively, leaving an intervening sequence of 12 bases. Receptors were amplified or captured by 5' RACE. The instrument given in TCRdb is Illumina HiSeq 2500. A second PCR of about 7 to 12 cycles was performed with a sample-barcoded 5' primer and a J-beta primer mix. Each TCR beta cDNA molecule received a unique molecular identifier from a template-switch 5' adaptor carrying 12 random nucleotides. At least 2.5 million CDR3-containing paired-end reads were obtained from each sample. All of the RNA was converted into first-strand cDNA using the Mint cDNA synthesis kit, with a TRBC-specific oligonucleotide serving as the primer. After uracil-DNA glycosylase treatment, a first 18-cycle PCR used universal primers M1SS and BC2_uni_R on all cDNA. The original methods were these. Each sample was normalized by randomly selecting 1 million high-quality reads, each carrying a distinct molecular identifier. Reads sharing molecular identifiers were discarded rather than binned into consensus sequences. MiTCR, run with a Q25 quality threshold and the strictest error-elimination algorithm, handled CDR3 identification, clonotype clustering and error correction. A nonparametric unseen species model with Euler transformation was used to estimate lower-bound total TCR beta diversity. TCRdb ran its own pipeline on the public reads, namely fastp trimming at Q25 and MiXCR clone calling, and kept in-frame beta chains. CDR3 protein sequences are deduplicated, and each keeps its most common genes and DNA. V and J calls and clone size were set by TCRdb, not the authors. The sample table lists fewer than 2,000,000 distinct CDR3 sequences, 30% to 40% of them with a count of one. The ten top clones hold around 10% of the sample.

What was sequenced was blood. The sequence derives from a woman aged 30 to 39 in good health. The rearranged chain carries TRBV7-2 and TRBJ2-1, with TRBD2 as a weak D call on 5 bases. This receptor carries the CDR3 CASSLSLAGQFF. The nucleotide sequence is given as TGTGCCAGCAGCTTAAGTTTGGCGGGCCAGTTCTTC.